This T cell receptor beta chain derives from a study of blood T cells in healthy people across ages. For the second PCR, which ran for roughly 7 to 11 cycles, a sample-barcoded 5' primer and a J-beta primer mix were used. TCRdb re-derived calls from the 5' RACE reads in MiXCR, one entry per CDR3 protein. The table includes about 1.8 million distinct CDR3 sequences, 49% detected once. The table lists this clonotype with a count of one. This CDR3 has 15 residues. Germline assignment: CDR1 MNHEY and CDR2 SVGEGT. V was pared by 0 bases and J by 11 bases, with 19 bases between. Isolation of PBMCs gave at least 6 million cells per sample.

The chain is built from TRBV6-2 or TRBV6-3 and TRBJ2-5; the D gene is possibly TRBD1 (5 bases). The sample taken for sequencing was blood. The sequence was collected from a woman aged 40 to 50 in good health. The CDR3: CASSYSPDIYNEQYF. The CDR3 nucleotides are TGTGCCAGCAGTTACTCGCCGGACATCTACAATGAGCAGTACTTC.